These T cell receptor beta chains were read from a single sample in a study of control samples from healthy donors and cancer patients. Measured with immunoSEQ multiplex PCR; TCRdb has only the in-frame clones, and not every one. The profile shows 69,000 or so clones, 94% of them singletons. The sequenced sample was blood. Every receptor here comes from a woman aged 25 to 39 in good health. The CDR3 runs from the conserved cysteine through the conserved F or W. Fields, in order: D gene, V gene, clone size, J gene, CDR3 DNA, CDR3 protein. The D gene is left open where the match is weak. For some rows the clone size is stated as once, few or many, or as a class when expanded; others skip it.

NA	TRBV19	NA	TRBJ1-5	TGTGCCAGTAGTGTACAGGAGTACAGCAATCAGCCCCAGCATTTT	CASSVQEYSNQPQHF
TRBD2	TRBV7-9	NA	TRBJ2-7	TGTGCCAGCAGCCGGTGGACTAGCGGGAAAAACTACGAGCAGTACTTC	CASSRWTSGKNYEQYF
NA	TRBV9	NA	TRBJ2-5	TGTGCCAGCAGCTCGGAGGGGGGCCAGGGGGAGACCCAGTACTTC	CASSSEGGQGETQYF
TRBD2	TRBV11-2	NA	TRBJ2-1	TGTGCCAGCAGCCAGGGGAGAGCGGGGGGGCAGAATGAGCAGTTCTTC	CASSQGRAGGQNEQFF
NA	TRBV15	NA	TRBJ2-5	TGTGCCACCAGCAGAGATTCAGCAGAGACCCAGTACTTC	CATSRDSAETQYF
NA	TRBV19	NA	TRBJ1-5	TGTGCCAGTAGTTTCGGGTCCAATCAGCCCCAGCATTTT	CASSFGSNQPQHF
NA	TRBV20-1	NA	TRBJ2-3	TGCAGTGCTCAATTACCTGACTCGCAGTATTTT	CSAQLPDSQYF
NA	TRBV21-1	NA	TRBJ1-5	TGTGCCAGCAGCGGTCAGAAGAGCAATCAGCCCCAGCATTTT	CASSGQKSNQPQHF
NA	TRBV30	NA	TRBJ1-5	TGTGCCTGGGGGTACCTTGGAGGGCGTAATCAGCCCCAGCATTTT	CAWGYLGGRNQPQHF
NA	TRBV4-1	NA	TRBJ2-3	TGCGCCAGCAGCCAAGTTGGGAGGTCCCTTACAGATACGCAGTATTTT	CASSQVGRSLTDTQYF
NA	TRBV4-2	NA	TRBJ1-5	TGTGCCAGCAGCCAAGATAGGGGTCGAGATCAGCCCCAGCATTTT	CASSQDRGRDQPQHF
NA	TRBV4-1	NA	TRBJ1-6	TGCGCCAGCAGCCAAGATCCCCGCTCCTATAATTCACCCCTCCACTTT	CASSQDPRSYNSPLHF
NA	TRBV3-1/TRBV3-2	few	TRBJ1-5	TGTGCCAGCAGCTTTCGGGGAGGCAATCAGCCCCAGCATTTT	CASSFRGGNQPQHF
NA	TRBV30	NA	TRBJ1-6	TGTGCCTGGAGTCCCGATTCAGGGGAATCACCCCTCCACTTT	CAWSPDSGESPLHF
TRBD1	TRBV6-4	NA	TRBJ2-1	TGTGCCAGCAGTGACGGGGGGACAGGGAGGAATGAGCAGTTCTTC	CASSDGGTGRNEQFF
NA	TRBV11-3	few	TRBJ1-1	TGTGCCAGCAGCTTAATCCGCACTGAAGCTTTCTTT	CASSLIRTEAFF
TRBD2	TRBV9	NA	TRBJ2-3	TGTGCCAGCAGCGCCTGGGAAGGCTGGCTAGCGGGGGATACAGATACGCAGTATTTT	CASSAWEGWLAGDTDTQYF
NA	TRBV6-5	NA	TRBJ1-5	TGTGCCAGCAGATTGTATAGCAATCAGCCCCAGCATTTT	CASRLYSNQPQHF
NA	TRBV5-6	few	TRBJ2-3	TGTGCCAGCAGCTTCCGCCTGGGGTTAGCAGATACGCAGTATTTT	CASSFRLGLADTQYF
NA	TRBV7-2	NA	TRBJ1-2	TGTGCCAGCAGCTTAGCAGGGGGACTAGTTAGTGGCTACACCTTC	CASSLAGGLVSGYTF
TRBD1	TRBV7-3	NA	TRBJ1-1	TGTGCCAGCAGCTTGGACAGGGGGCACACTGAAGCTTTCTTT	CASSLDRGHTEAFF
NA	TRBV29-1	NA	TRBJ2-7	TGCAGCGTTGAGGGGGATTCCTACGAGCAGTACTTC	CSVEGDSYEQYF
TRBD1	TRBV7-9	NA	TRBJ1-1	TGTGCCAGCAGCCTAACGACAGGGTGGGCTTTCTTT	CASSLTTGWAFF
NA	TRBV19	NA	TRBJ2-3	TGTGCCAGTAGTATTCCATTCAGCACAGATACGCAGTATTTT	CASSIPFSTDTQYF
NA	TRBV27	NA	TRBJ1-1	TGTGCCAGCAGTTTGACGCAGAACACTGAAGCTTTCTTT	CASSLTQNTEAFF
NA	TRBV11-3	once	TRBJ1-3	TGTGCCAGCAGCTCTTCGTCAGGGGCCTTTGGAAACACCATATATTTT	CASSSSSGAFGNTIYF
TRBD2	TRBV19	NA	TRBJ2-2	TGTGCCAGTAAACAAGCGGGGGAATACGCCGGGGAGCTGTTTTTT	CASKQAGEYAGELFF
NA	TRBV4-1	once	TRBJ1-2	TGCGCCAGCAGCCAAGACCCACAGGGTGGGATCTATGGCTACACCTTC	CASSQDPQGGIYGYTF
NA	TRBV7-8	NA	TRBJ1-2	TGTGCCAGCAGCTTAGGGGCCGGGACAAGCTATGGCTACACCTTC	CASSLGAGTSYGYTF
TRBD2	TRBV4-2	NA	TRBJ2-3	TGTGCCAGCAGCCAAGAACTAGCGGGGGGCTGGGATACGCAGTATTTT	CASSQELAGGWDTQYF
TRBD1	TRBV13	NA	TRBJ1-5	TGTGCCAGCAGCCCAGGACAGGGAGAACAGCCCCAGCATTTT	CASSPGQGEQPQHF
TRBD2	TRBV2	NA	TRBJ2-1	TGTGCCAGCTCGTATGAGGGACTAGCGGGGGATGGTTACAATGAGCAGTTCTTC	CASSYEGLAGDGYNEQFF
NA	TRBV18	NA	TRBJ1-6	TGTGCCAGCTCGCGGGATAGTCGTAATTCACCCCTCCACTTT	CASSRDSRNSPLHF
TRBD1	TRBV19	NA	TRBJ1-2	TGTGCCAGTAGGCGACAGGGATATGGCTACACCTTC	CASRRQGYGYTF
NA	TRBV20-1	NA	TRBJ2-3	TGCAGTGCTAGTCCGGGATCTCGCACAGATACGCAGTATTTT	CSASPGSRTDTQYF
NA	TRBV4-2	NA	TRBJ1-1	TGTGCCAGCAGCCAAGACGGTCCCCAGAACACTGAAGCTTTCTTT	CASSQDGPQNTEAFF
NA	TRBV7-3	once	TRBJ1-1	TGTGCCAGCAGCTTGCAGGGAATCGTTTACACTGAAGCTTTCTTT	CASSLQGIVYTEAFF
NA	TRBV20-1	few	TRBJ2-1	TGCAGTGCTAGTACGGTGGGGGTGGGTCGAAATGAGCAGTTCTTC	CSASTVGVGRNEQFF
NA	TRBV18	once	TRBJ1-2	TGTGCCAGCTCACCTGACAGTGGTAACTATGGCTACACCTTC	CASSPDSGNYGYTF
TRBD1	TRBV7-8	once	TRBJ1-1	TGTGCCAGCAGCTTAGATATTGGGACAGGGGGCTCTGAAGCTTTCTTT	CASSLDIGTGGSEAFF
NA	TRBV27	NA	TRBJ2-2	TGTGCCAGCAGTTTATACGGCACCGGGGAGCTGTTTTTT	CASSLYGTGELFF
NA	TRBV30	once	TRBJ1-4	TGTGCCTGGCGCCCCGACGGCGGGGGCGCCGGTGCAACTAATGAAAAACTGTTTTTT	CAWRPDGGGAGATNEKLFF
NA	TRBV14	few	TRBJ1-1	TGTGCCAGCAGCCAAGCCAACCCGGGGCAAGCTTTCTTT	CASSQANPGQAFF
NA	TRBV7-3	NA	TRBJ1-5	TGTGCCAGCAGCGTAACAGTTAATCAGCCCCAGCATTTT	CASSVTVNQPQHF
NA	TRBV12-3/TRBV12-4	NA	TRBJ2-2	TGTGCCAGCAGGATAAACACCGGGGAGCTGTTTTTT	CASRINTGELFF
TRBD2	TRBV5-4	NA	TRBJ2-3	TGTGCCAGCAGCCCGGGAGCGGGGGTAAACCGACCAGATACGCAGTATTTT	CASSPGAGVNRPDTQYF
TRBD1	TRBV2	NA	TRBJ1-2	TGTGCCAGCAGCCCTGGACAGGATGGGGGCTATGGCTACACCTTC	CASSPGQDGGYGYTF
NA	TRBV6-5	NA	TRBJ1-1	TGTGCCAGCAGTTACGGCCAGGTGGCTTTCTTT	CASSYGQVAFF
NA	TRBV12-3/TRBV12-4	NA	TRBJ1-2	TGTGCCAGCAGTCAAACAGGGTATGGCTACACCTTC	CASSQTGYGYTF
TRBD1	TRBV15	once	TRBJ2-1	TGTGCCACCAGCACACAAAGCACATGGGACAGTTCCTACAATGAGCAGTTCTTC	CATSTQSTWDSSYNEQFF
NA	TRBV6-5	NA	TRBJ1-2	TGTGCCAGCAGTTACTCGACAGGATACTATGGCTACACCTTC	CASSYSTGYYGYTF
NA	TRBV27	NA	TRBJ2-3	TGTGCCAGCAGTCTCCGACTTCTTACTACCCTCACAGATACGCAGTATTTT	CASSLRLLTTLTDTQYF
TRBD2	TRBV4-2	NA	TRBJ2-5	TGTGCCAGCAGCCAAGATTCGGCCGGGGGGGCGGAGACCCAGTACTTC	CASSQDSAGGAETQYF
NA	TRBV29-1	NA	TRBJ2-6	TGCAGCGTTGGGTTCCGGGACCCTCACTCTGGGGCCAACGTCCTGACTTTC	CSVGFRDPHSGANVLTF
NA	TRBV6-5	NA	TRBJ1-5	TGTGCCAGCACCGAAGGGGGGGTTCAGCCCCAGCATTTT	CASTEGGVQPQHF
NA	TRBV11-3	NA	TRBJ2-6	TGTGCCAGCAGCCCCGTGGCAGGCTACTTTCAAAATACTGGGGCCAACGTCCTGACTTTC	CASSPVAGYFQNTGANVLTF